The 9 T cell receptor beta chains listed next were all sequenced from one sample in a study of T cells in Graves' hyperthyroidism and ophthalmopathy. Amplified TCR beta CDR3 regions derived from RNA transcripts. An initial round of RT-PCR targeting the TCR CDR3 relied on the HTBI primer set. TCRdb reanalysed the multiplex PCR reads using MiXCR and keeps one entry per CDR3 protein. The repertoire holds 50,000 to 60,000 distinct CDR3 sequences, around half seen once, with approximately 9% in the top ten. Source material: blood. The receptors come from a woman aged 45-65 years with Graves' ophthalmopathy.

The table lists this clonotype with a few counts. The J gene is TRBJ1-5, the V gene TRBV28; D unclear. Germline V gene sequence: CDR1 MDHEN, CDR2 SYDVKM. Trimming removed 5 bases from V and 0 bases from J, with 17 bases in between. The CDR3 totals 17 residues. The CDR3 DNA is TGTGCCAGCAGTATAAGCGACAATGGGTTTAGCAATCAGCCCCAGCATTTT. This sequence encodes CASSISDNGFSNQPQHF.

The J gene is TRBJ2-3, the V gene TRBV14; TRBD2 aligns across 9 bases. The CDR3 is made up of 17 amino acids. CDR1 is SGHDN, CDR2 FVKESK, per germline. V lost 1 base to trimming and J lost 4 bases; unmatched junction nucleotides: 9. In DNA form, the CDR3 reads TGTGCCAGCAGCCAAGTCGTAGCGGGAGTCGGAGCAGATACGCAGTATTTT. Its translation is CASSQVVAGVGADTQYF.

In its sample, this clonotype was seen many times. J is TRBJ1-4 and V is TRBV7-9, with 8 bases lining up with TRBD1. Germline trimming cut 5 bases from V and 8 bases from J; bases unmatched to any gene: 7. The CDR3 runs 14 residues. From germline, CDR1 is SEHNR and CDR2 FQNEAQ (reference sequence). CDR3 region: CASSPDRVFEKLFF. CDR3 sequence (DNA): TGTGCCAGCAGCCCGGACAGGGTATTCGAAAAACTGTTTTTT.

This clonotype has a count of ten or more. V and J are TRBV7-9 and TRBJ2-5; 7 bases line up with TRBD2. V trimming: 11 bases; J trimming: 2 bases; junction bases outside the gene matches: 8. The germline gives CDR1 SEHNR, CDR2 FQNEAQ (reference sequence). There are 13 residues in the CDR3. This CDR3 reads CAGILGGQETQYF. CDR3 sequence (DNA): TGTGCCGGGATTCTCGGGGGGCAAGAGACCCAGTACTTC.

In this sample, this clonotype turned up many times. This CDR3 is CASSLVGGLAADTQYF. CDR3 nucleotide sequence: TGTGCCAGCAGCTTAGTGGGAGGACTAGCAGCAGATACGCAGTATTTT. The chain combines TRBV7-8 with TRBJ2-3, with 8 bases matching TRBD2. This CDR3 spans 16 amino acids. Germline CDR1 is SGHVS and CDR2 is FQNEAQ. The J segment lost 4 bases and the V segment lost 1 base, leaving 7 bases of the junction unmatched.

This clonotype was counted between two and nine times. This chain connects TRBV15 to TRBJ2-1, with 14 bases identical to TRBD2. With V trimmed by 1 base and J by 11 bases, 4 bases remained unmatched. The V gene's germline CDR1 is LNHNV and CDR2 YYDKDF (reference sequence). The CDR3 extends over 15 amino acids. The CDR3, as DNA: TGTGCCACCAGCAGAGGGACTAGCGGGAGGACGCAGCAGTTCTTC. Its translation is CATSRGTSGRTQQFF.

The chain employs TRBV7-9 and TRBJ2-7; 14 bases match TRBD2. Germline assignment: CDR1 SEHNR and CDR2 FQNEAQ (reference sequence). The CDR3 extends over 17 amino acids. After removal of 6 bases from V and 2 bases from J, the junction contained 9 bases not matched to a gene. Here the CDR3 reads CASSPGTSGRGPYEQYF. In nucleotides, the CDR3 is TGTGCCAGCAGTCCCGGGACTAGCGGGAGAGGGCCCTACGAGCAGTACTTC.

This rearrangement joins TRBV28 to TRBJ2-2, with D perhaps TRBD1 (6 bases). V shed 3 bases and J shed 2 bases, with 16 bases lying between them. CDR1 MDHEN and CDR2 SYDVKM come from the germline V gene. The CDR3 sequence is 17 residues long. In DNA, the CDR3 is TGTGCCAGCAGTTTGTCCTCAGGGGTAGGAAACACCGGGGAGCTGTTTTTT. This sequence encodes CASSLSSGVGNTGELFF.

The chain links TRBV20-1 to TRBJ1-5; D might be TRBD1 (6 bases). V was clipped by 5 bases and J by 2 bases, with 22 bases between them. Looked up from germline, CDR1 is DFQATT and CDR2 is SNEGSKA (reference sequence). The CDR3 consists of 17 residues. The CDR3 sequence: CSAPQTPNRAGNQPQHF. The DNA of the CDR3 is TGCAGTGCTCCCCAGACCCCTAACAGGGCTGGCAATCAGCCCCAGCATTTT.